A single sample gave rise to the 21 T cell receptor beta chains below, sequenced in a study of control samples from healthy donors and cancer patients. Profiling relied on immunoSEQ multiplex PCR, and the TCRdb table lists in-frame clones only, not all of them. In the table there are 100,000 or so clones, around 82% of which are singletons. The specimen sequenced was blood. The receptors derive from a woman aged 50 to 60 in good health.

The chain joins TRBV7-2 to TRBJ2-7; D is perhaps TRBD2 (5 bases). The germline gives CDR1 SGHTA, CDR2 FQGNSA. Trimming took off 2 bases at V and 5 bases at J, with 7 bases between the two ends. CDR3 length: 12 amino acids. DNA for the CDR3: TGTGCCAGCAGCTTAATGCGGGACGAGCAGTACTTC. It encodes CASSLMRDEQYF. The whole variable domain, remainder taken from reference TRBV7-2 and TRBJ2-7, is GAGVSQSPSNKVTEKGKDVELRCDPISGHTALYWYRQSLGQGLEFLIYFQGNSAPDKSGLPSDRFSAERTGGSVSTLTIQRTQQEDSAVYLCASSLMRDEQYFGPGTRLTVT.

The chain combines TRBV15 with TRBJ2-2; 12 bases map to TRBD2. J lost 5 bases, V lost 8 bases, and 3 bases had no gene match. The CDR3 covers 14 residues. Germline values: CDR1 LNHNV, CDR2 YYDKDF (reference sequence). CDR3 sequence: CATSLAGGTGELFF. The CDR3 DNA is TGTGCCACCTCCCTAGCGGGAGGGACCGGGGAGCTGTTTTTT. The entire variable domain, with the rest obtained from reference TRBV15 and TRBJ2-2, is as follows: DAMVIQNPRYQVTQFGKPVTLSCSQTLNHNVMYWYQQKSSQAPKLLFHYYDKDFNNEADTPDNFQSRRPNTSFCFLDIRSPGLGDTAMYLCATSLAGGTGELFFGEGSRLTVL.

The chain employs TRBV19 and TRBJ1-5; D might be TRBD1 (5 bases). The CDR3 runs to 14 residues. Germline V gives CDR1 LNHDA, CDR2 SQIVND (reference sequence). The V and J ends lost 10 bases and 2 bases respectively, with 15 bases between them. The DNA for the CDR3 is TGTGCCACCGCCTGGCAGGGTGGCAATCAGCCCCAGCATTTT. It yields the protein CATAWQGGNQPQHF.

The rearrangement uses TRBV18 and TRBJ1-3; 7 bases agree with TRBD1. V shed 6 bases, J shed 4 bases, and the junction held 6 bases outside the gene matches. The CDR3 sequence is 14 residues long. Germline V CDR1 and CDR2: KGHSH, LQKENI. The CDR3 bases are TGTGCCAGCTCCCTACAGGGGATCGGAAACACCATATATTTT. It translates to CASSLQGIGNTIYF.

As to this clone: A junction end diverges from the germline sequence, so it may reflect a read error. The V gene is TRBV5-6, the J gene TRBJ1-3; D might be TRBD1 (5 bases). Germline-derived CDR1 and CDR2 are SGHDT and YYEEEE. The CDR3 sequence is 15 residues long. The CDR3 bases are TGTGCCAGCAGCTTGGACAGGAACTCTGGAAACGCCATATATTTT. This translates into CASSLDRNSGNAIYF. Full variable domain (outside the CDR3, taken from reference TRBV5-6 and TRBJ1-3): DAGVTQSPTHLIKTRGQQVTLRCSPKSGHDTVSWYQQALGQGPQFIFQYYEEEERQRGNFPDRFSGHQFPNYSSELNVNALLLGDSALYLCASSLDRNSGNAIYFGEGSWLTVV.

This chain joins TRBV29-1 and TRBJ2-1, with 10 bases lining up with TRBD2. Germline CDR1 and CDR2: SQVTM and ANQGSEA. V dropped 1 base and J dropped 8; count of bases not matched to a gene: 5. CDR3 length: 14 amino acids. CDR3 sequence: CSVEGETSGYEQFF. The CDR3 coding sequence is TGCAGCGTTGAAGGGGAGACTAGCGGGTATGAGCAGTTCTTC.

Here the CDR3 reads CASSLGGRGSGAYEQYF. The CDR3 DNA sequence: TGTGCCAGCAGCTTAGGGGGCAGGGGGTCCGGGGCCTACGAGCAGTACTTC. This rearrangement joins TRBV7-2 to TRBJ2-7, with 7 bases lining up with TRBD1. CDR1 and CDR2 (germline): SGHTA, FQGNSA. This CDR3 has 17 residues. V was clipped by 1 base and J by 2 bases; unmatched bases: 11. The whole variable domain, filled in from reference TRBV7-2 and TRBJ2-7, reads GAGVSQSPSNKVTEKGKDVELRCDPISGHTALYWYRQSLGQGLEFLIYFQGNSAPDKSGLPSDRFSAERTGGSVSTLTIQRTQQEDSAVYLCASSLGGRGSGAYEQYFGPGTRLTVT.

This clone was picked up one time. The rearrangement uses TRBV10-3 and TRBJ2-7; TRBD1 agrees at 9 bases. The trim removed 7 bases at V and 3 bases at J, leaving 7 bases unmatched. Germline V gene lookup returns CDR1 ENHRY and CDR2 SYGVKD. This CDR3 spans 14 amino acids. CDR3 coding DNA: TGTGCCATCACACGGGACAGGGAGGGCTACGAGCAGTACTTC. Translation gives CAITRDREGYEQYF.

The chain recombines TRBV12-3 or TRBV12-4 with TRBJ2-3; unclear D gene. V was clipped by 6 bases and J by 4 bases, with 8 bases between them. The CDR3 spans 12 residues. DNA of the CDR3: TGTGCCAGCAGCCCGGTGGCAGATACGCAGTATTTT. Its protein product is CASSPVADTQYF.

V is TRBV3-1 (or the pseudogene TRBV3-2) and J is TRBJ2-7; D may be TRBD2 (6 bases). Germline values: CDR1 LGHDT, CDR2 YNNKEL (reference sequence). The CDR3 spans 14 residues. Trimming removed 1 base from V and 0 bases from J, with 7 bases in between. The CDR3 spells CASSQAAGSYEQYF. The CDR3 region has the DNA TGTGCCAGCAGCCAAGCAGCGGGCTCCTACGAGCAGTACTTC.

The chain recombines TRBV9 with TRBJ1-6; no reliable D call. V was pared by 3 bases and J by 0 bases, with 10 bases between. This CDR3 has 16 residues. Germline-derived CDR1 and CDR2 are SGDLS and YYNGEE. Written as DNA, the CDR3 is TGTGCCAGCAGCGATCACCTGAGCTCCTATAATTCACCCCTCCACTTT. Translated: CASSDHLSSYNSPLHF.

This chain connects TRBV6-1 to TRBJ2-1, with 8 positions matching TRBD1. This CDR3 contains 15 residues. Germline V lookup: CDR1 MNHNS, CDR2 SASEGT. V gave up 0 bases and J gave up 12 bases; unmatched junction bases: 10. Written as DNA, the CDR3 is TGTGCCAGCAGTGAAGCGACCCAGGGGGCAAGCCGGCAGTTCTTC. Translation gives CASSEATQGASRQFF.

J is TRBJ2-7 and V is TRBV5-8, with D unresolved. V gave up 0 bases and J gave up 0 bases, with 10 bases separating them. Germline V gene lookup returns CDR1 SGHTS and CDR2 YDEGEE. The CDR3 loop spans 15 amino acids. The CDR3: CASSLALPSSYEQYF. The CDR3 nucleotides are TGTGCCAGCAGCTTGGCCCTTCCTAGCTCCTACGAGCAGTACTTC.

The chain joins TRBV25-1 to TRBJ1-2; D gene unclear. The CDR3 loop spans 11 amino acids. Trimming took off 0 bases at V and 11 bases at J, with 7 bases between the two ends. The germline gives CDR1 MGHDK, CDR2 SYGVNS. CDR3 sequence reads: CASSEYRRYTF. Here the CDR3 DNA reads TGTGCCAGCAGTGAATACCGCAGGTACACCTTC.

The chain employs TRBV28 and TRBJ2-4; 9 bases align to TRBD2. This CDR3 contains 16 residues. V was clipped by 5 bases and J by 0 bases; unmatched bases: 5. Per the germline V gene, CDR1 is MDHEN and CDR2 is SYDVKM. The DNA of the CDR3 is TGTGCCAGCAGTCTAAGCGGGGGGATAGCCAAAAACATTCAGTACTTC. Its translation is CASSLSGGIAKNIQYF.

This clone was found once. The chain joins TRBV7-3 to TRBJ2-1, with a weak D call TRBD1 (6 bases). The CDR3 sequence is 15 residues long. CDR1 is SGHTA, CDR2 FQGTGA, per germline. Trimming removed 4 bases at V and 8 bases at J, with 18 bases between. Here the CDR3 reads CASSSYNRVFDEQFF. DNA of the CDR3: TGTGCCAGCAGCTCTTACAACAGGGTATTCGATGAGCAGTTCTTC.

This clone was detected a few times. The V and J genes are TRBV6-5 and TRBJ2-7, with TRBD1 matching over 8 bases. Trimming took 7 bases from V and 7 from J; bases not matched to a gene: 6. This CDR3 contains 12 residues. Germline lookup yields CDR1 MNHEY and CDR2 SVGAGI. CDR3 residues: CASTQGAGEQYF. Here the CDR3 DNA reads TGTGCCAGCACCCAGGGGGCAGGGGAGCAGTACTTC.

This chain connects TRBV3-1 (or the pseudogene TRBV3-2) to TRBJ1-1; D ambiguous. The V end lost 1 base, the J end lost 2 bases, and 2 bases lay between the germline ends. The length of the CDR3 is 12 residues. Per germline, CDR1 LGHDT and CDR2 YNNKEL (reference sequence). In DNA form, the CDR3 reads TGTGCCAGCAGCCAAGTAAACACTGAAGCTTTCTTT. Its translation is CASSQVNTEAFF.

J is TRBJ1-6 and V is TRBV7-9, with 9 positions matching TRBD1. V lost 1 base and J lost 8; bases outside the gene matches: 6. This CDR3 is built from 16 residues. CDR1 is SEHNR and CDR2 is FQNEAQ in the germline V gene (reference sequence). CDR3 protein: CASSLDRTGADSPLHF. The CDR3 nucleotides are TGTGCCAGCAGCTTAGACCGGACAGGGGCAGATTCACCCCTCCACTTT.

This chain connects TRBV30 to TRBJ1-1, with 7 bases fitting TRBD1. The germline V gene encodes CDR1 GTSNPN and CDR2 SVGIG (reference sequence). J lost 6 bases, V lost 3 bases, and 7 bases had no gene match. CDR3 length: 13 residues. The CDR3 reads CAWRGQGGSEAFF. In nucleotides, the CDR3 is TGTGCCTGGAGAGGGCAGGGGGGATCTGAAGCTTTCTTT.

V usage is TRBV28 and J usage is TRBJ1-2; D not certain. The germline gives CDR1 MDHEN, CDR2 SYDVKM. The V gene lost 4 bases and the J gene lost 4 bases, with 13 bases spanning the gap. This CDR3 spans 14 amino acids. CDR3: CASSSNEFSYGYTF. The CDR3 nucleotides are TGTGCCAGCAGTTCGAATGAGTTTAGCTATGGCTACACCTTC.